A single sample is the source of the 31 T cell receptor beta chains below, sequenced in a study of OX40 agonist ivuxolimab in advanced cancers. Data came from immunoSEQ multiplex PCR; TCRdb stores just in-frame clones and leaves some out. The sample consists of 35,000 or so clones, approximately 80% of them appearing once. The specimen comprised CD4+ or CD8+ T cells sorted from blood, sampled in a trial of the OX40 agonist ivuxolimab. These TCRs come from an adult with an advanced solid tumor such as melanoma, head and neck, liver or kidney cancer.

The chain joins TRBV6-5 to TRBJ2-7; D might be TRBD1 (5 bases). Germline V CDR1 and CDR2: MNHEY, SVGAGI. This CDR3 has 14 amino acids. Trimming pared 4 bases from V and 3 bases from J, leaving 13 bases between. CDR3 in amino acids: CASSLGRQLYEQYF. In DNA, the CDR3 is TGTGCCAGCAGTTTGGGCCGACAGCTCTACGAGCAGTACTTC.

This clone was recorded a few times. The chain employs TRBV18 and TRBJ1-5; TRBD1 matches at 7 bases. The CDR3 loop spans 16 amino acids. V was clipped by 4 bases and J by 0 bases; unmatched bases: 6. Germline values: CDR1 KGHSH, CDR2 LQKENI. This CDR3 is CASSQYRGNSNQPQHF. In nucleotides, the CDR3 is TGTGCCAGCTCACAATACAGGGGAAATAGCAATCAGCCCCAGCATTTT.

The V and J genes are TRBV11-2 and TRBJ2-1; D remains unclear. CDR1 and CDR2 from the germline V gene are SGHAT and FQNNGV. The CDR3 extends over 17 amino acids. The germline V and J ends were trimmed by 0 bases and 5 bases, with 17 bases remaining between them. The DNA of the CDR3 is TGTGCCAGCAGCTTAGATCGTGCCGCTGGTAGCCACAATGAGCAGTTCTTC. It yields the protein CASSLDRAAGSHNEQFF.

The chain employs TRBV7-2 and TRBJ2-1; 11 positions agree with TRBD2. With 1 base clipped from V and 15 bases from J, the junction kept 17 bases outside the gene matches. Germline lookup yields CDR1 SGHTA and CDR2 FQGNSA. The CDR3 sequence is 17 residues long. CDR3 bases: TGTGCCAGCAGCTTAGGTCGGGCTAGCGGGGGGCAGAGTCAAACGTTCTTC. Translating gives CASSLGRASGGQSQTFF.

This clone was observed a single time. The chain recombines TRBV7-9 with TRBJ2-7; no firm D call. CDR3 size: 14 residues. Deletions cut 0 bases from V and 0 bases from J, with 6 bases between. CDR1 is SEHNR and CDR2 is FQNEAQ in the germline V gene (reference sequence). The CDR3: CASSLAPGSYEQYF. CDR3 nucleotides: TGTGCCAGCAGCTTAGCCCCCGGCTCCTACGAGCAGTACTTC. Full variable domain (missing parts from reference TRBV7-9 and TRBJ2-7): DTGVSQNPRHKITKRGQNVTFRCDPISEHNRLYWYRQTLGQGPEFLTYFQNEAQLEKSRLLSDRFSAERPKGSFSTLEIQRTEQGDSAMYLCASSLAPGSYEQYFGPGTRLTVT.

This clone was detected only a few times. The genes are TRBV11-2 and TRBJ1-1, with D possibly TRBD1 on 5 matching bases. V was pared by 3 bases and J by 4 bases, with 12 bases between. The CDR3 has 14 residues. Germline V gives CDR1 SGHAT, CDR2 FQNNGV. DNA of the CDR3: TGTGCCAGCAGCTTCCCAAAAGGGGCCACTGAAGCTTTCTTT. It translates to CASSFPKGATEAFF. Using reference TRBV11-2 and TRBJ1-1 for the parts outside the CDR3, the full variable domain is EAGVAQSPRYKIIEKRQSVAFWCNPISGHATLYWYQQILGQGPKLLIQFQNNGVVDDSQLPKDRFSAERLKGVDSTLKIQPAKLEDSAVYLCASSFPKGATEAFFGQGTRLTVV.

The chain couples TRBV9 to TRBJ2-5, with 12 bases aligning to TRBD2. The germline CDR1 and CDR2 sequences are SGDLS and YYNGEE. This CDR3 has 17 residues. The trim removed 5 bases at V and 4 bases at J, leaving 12 bases unmatched. The CDR3 region is CASSVHLGLAGIETQYF. Here the CDR3 DNA reads TGTGCCAGCAGTGTACACCTTGGACTAGCGGGGATAGAGACCCAGTACTTC.

V and J are TRBV7-2 and TRBJ2-2; D is unresolved. V lost 1 base, J lost 5 bases, and 8 bases lay in between. The V gene's germline CDR1 is SGHTA and CDR2 FQGNSA. CDR3 length: 14 amino acids. The CDR3 spells CASSLGARTGELFF. CDR3 nucleotides: TGTGCCAGCAGCTTAGGGGCTAGGACCGGGGAGCTGTTTTTT.

This rearrangement joins TRBV9 to TRBJ1-2; the match to TRBD1 covers 7 bases. The J segment lost 6 bases and the V segment lost 6 bases, leaving 14 bases of the junction unmatched. Per the germline V gene, CDR1 is SGDLS and CDR2 is YYNGEE. The CDR3 loop spans 15 amino acids. DNA for the CDR3: TGTGCCAGCAACCCCTCGGGGACAGAAGACGATGGCTACACCTTC. Protein: CASNPSGTEDDGYTF.

The CDR3 bases are TGCGCCAGCAGCTTGGATCAGAACACCGGGGAGCTGTTTTTT. It codes for CASSLDQNTGELFF. J is TRBJ2-2 and V is TRBV5-1; D is unresolved. CDR1 and CDR2 from the germline V gene are SGHRS and YFSETQ. This CDR3 contains 14 residues. V was shortened by 0 bases and J by 1 base, with 4 bases between the two germline ends.

In DNA, the CDR3 is TGTGCCAGCAGCTTGTGGGAGTCCACTGAAGCTTTCTTT. Translating it yields CASSLWESTEAFF. The rearrangement joins TRBV5-5 to TRBJ1-1, with unresolved D. CDR3 length equals 13 residues. The germline V gene has CDR1 SGHKS and CDR2 YYEKEE (reference sequence). Trimming removed 1 base from V and 4 bases from J, with 8 bases in between.

The V gene is TRBV25-1, the J gene TRBJ1-2; 8 bases line up with TRBD1. Trimming at V came to 3 bases and at J to 9 bases, leaving 12 bases not matched to a gene. Germline CDR1 and CDR2: MGHDK and SYGVNS. CDR3 size: 15 residues. The CDR3 sequence: CASSDDNRGFGSYTF. CDR3 DNA: TGTGCCAGCAGTGATGATAACAGGGGGTTCGGGAGCTACACCTTC.

CDR3 residues: CASSGGTSGRETQYF. Here the CDR3 DNA reads TGTGCCAGCAGCGGGGGGACTAGCGGACGGGAGACCCAGTACTTC. This chain joins TRBV5-4 and TRBJ2-5; 11 bases match TRBD2. The germline gives CDR1 SGHNT, CDR2 YYREEE (reference sequence). CDR3 length equals 15 residues. Losses at the gene ends were 4 bases for V and 5 bases for J; bases not matched to a gene: 7.

J is TRBJ2-7 and V is TRBV10-3; D not resolved. CDR3 length equals 14 residues. V shed 10 bases and J shed 4 bases, with 20 bases lying between them. The germline V gene encodes CDR1 ENHRY and CDR2 SYGVKD. The CDR3 DNA is TGTGCCACGAAAAGGGATCTGGGTATATACGAGCAGTACTTC. Translation: CATKRDLGIYEQYF.

V usage is TRBV18 and J usage is TRBJ2-7, with a weak D call TRBD2 (5 bases). Between the trimmed V and J ends, which lost 3 bases and 5 bases, there was a span of 11 bases. The CDR3 spans 13 residues. From germline, CDR1 is KGHSH and CDR2 LQKENI. For the CDR3, the DNA is TGTGCCAGCTCACCCTCTGGGAGCAACGAGCAGTACTTC. Its translation: CASSPSGSNEQYF.

V usage is TRBV27 and J usage is TRBJ1-2, with D maybe TRBD1 (6 bases). Germline V lookup: CDR1 MNHEY, CDR2 SMNVEV (reference sequence). Trimming removed 3 bases at V and 7 bases at J, with 18 bases between. CDR3 length: 15 amino acids. The CDR3, as DNA: TGTGCCAGCAGTTTCCGACTGGGGGGGGCCTTTGGCTACACCTTC. The encoded protein is CASSFRLGGAFGYTF.

The J gene is TRBJ2-3, the V gene TRBV29-1, with no clear D. V lost 4 bases and J lost 3, with 8 bases in between. CDR1 and CDR2 (germline): SQVTM, ANQGSEA. The CDR3 extends over 12 amino acids. CDR3: CSVAPRTDTQYF. The CDR3 region has the DNA TGCAGCGTTGCGCCTAGGACAGATACGCAGTATTTT.

This clone occurred once. The chain employs TRBV13 and TRBJ1-1, with D unclear. Germline CDR1 and CDR2: PRHDT and FYEKMQ (reference sequence). V lost 4 bases, J lost 0 bases, and 12 bases lay in between. CDR3 length: 15 amino acids. CDR3 sequence reads: CASSSPTHMNTEAFF. CDR3 sequence (DNA): TGTGCCAGCAGCTCCCCGACACACATGAACACTGAAGCTTTCTTT.

This clone was found once. The chain couples TRBV4-2 to TRBJ1-2; D ambiguous. V lost 0 bases to trimming and J lost 5 bases, with 4 bases between them. This CDR3 spans 12 amino acids. The germline CDR1 and CDR2 sequences are LGHNA and YNFKEQ. CDR3 amino acids: CASSQDSYGYTF. CDR3 bases: TGTGCCAGCAGCCAAGATTCGTATGGCTACACCTTC.

V usage is TRBV19 and J usage is TRBJ1-1; the D is unclear. Between the trimmed V and J ends, which lost 7 bases and 1 base, there was a span of 7 bases. Germline CDR1 is LNHDA and CDR2 is SQIVND (reference sequence). The CDR3 is made up of 12 amino acids. The CDR3, as DNA: TGTGCCAGTATCCGTCAGAACACTGAAGCTTTCTTT. Protein product: CASIRQNTEAFF.

This rearrangement joins TRBV30 to TRBJ1-5; D ambiguous. From germline, CDR1 is GTSNPN and CDR2 SVGIG (reference sequence). The CDR3 has 13 amino acids. Trimming pared 2 bases from V and 2 bases from J, leaving 7 bases between. CDR3 amino acids: CAWSNGGNQPQHF. The CDR3 nucleotides are TGTGCCTGGAGTAACGGGGGCAATCAGCCCCAGCATTTT.

V is TRBV19 and J is TRBJ1-2; D gene unclear. The CDR3 is made up of 17 amino acids. The germline V and J ends were trimmed by 4 bases and 4 bases, with 22 bases remaining between them. Looked up from germline, CDR1 is LNHDA and CDR2 is SQIVND (reference sequence). The CDR3 region is CASSKTKAILSTYGYTF. CDR3 in DNA: TGTGCCAGTAGTAAGACAAAAGCCATCCTTTCGACCTATGGCTACACCTTC.

This chain joins TRBV11-2 and TRBJ2-7, with 10 positions matching TRBD1. This CDR3 has 16 residues. The germline V gene encodes CDR1 SGHAT and CDR2 FQNNGV. V lost 3 bases to trimming and J lost 3 bases; unmatched junction nucleotides: 8. CDR3: CASSFLSGTGVYEQYF. In nucleotides, the CDR3 is TGTGCCAGCAGCTTCCTCTCGGGGACAGGGGTCTACGAGCAGTACTTC.

The chain uses TRBV30 and TRBJ2-7; D may be TRBD1 or TRBD2 (5 bases each). Germline lookup yields CDR1 GTSNPN and CDR2 SVGIG (reference sequence). This CDR3 has 14 amino acids. The V end was cut by 7 bases, the J end by 1 base, with 17 bases between. The CDR3 loop reads CASSGTEASYEQYF. CDR3 bases: TGTGCCTCCTCGGGGACGGAGGCTTCCTACGAGCAGTACTTC.

CDR3 loop: CASRRGMNTEAFF. For the CDR3, the DNA is TGTGCCAGCAGGAGGGGGATGAACACTGAAGCTTTCTTT. V gene TRBV7-8 combines with J gene TRBJ1-1; D may be TRBD1 (6 bases). The CDR3 consists of 13 residues. The V end lost 6 bases, the J end lost 0 bases, and 8 bases lay between the germline ends. The germline V gene encodes CDR1 SGHVS and CDR2 FQNEAQ.

V usage is TRBV4-1 and J usage is TRBJ2-2, with D perhaps TRBD2 (5 bases). V gave up 1 base and J gave up 2 bases, with 11 bases separating them. Germline CDR1 and CDR2: MGHRA and YSYEKL. This CDR3 comprises 16 residues. The CDR3 here is CASSQAGLLNTGELFF. The CDR3 bases are TGCGCCAGCAGCCAAGCAGGACTCCTTAACACCGGGGAGCTGTTTTTT.

V gene TRBV4-2 combines with J gene TRBJ1-2; D perhaps matches TRBD1 (6 bases). The CDR3 sequence is 15 residues long. Germline V gene data show CDR1 as LGHNA and CDR2 as YNFKEQ. The germline V and J ends were trimmed by 0 bases and 5 bases, with 13 bases remaining between them. This CDR3 is CASSQDPGQAYGYTF. CDR3 in DNA: TGTGCCAGCAGCCAAGATCCGGGACAAGCATATGGCTACACCTTC.

There are a few counts of this clone. This chain connects TRBV6-5 to TRBJ1-1, with a possible D match to TRBD1 (6 bases). The V gene's germline CDR1 is MNHEY and CDR2 SVGAGI. The CDR3 extends over 15 amino acids. Trimming shortened V by 0 bases and J by 4 bases, and 12 bases separated the two germline ends. The CDR3 DNA is TGTGCCAGCAGTTACTCGGGCAGGGGTGGCACTGAAGCTTTCTTT. This codes for CASSYSGRGGTEAFF.

This chain connects TRBV6-1 to TRBJ2-3, with D possibly matching TRBD1 (7 bases). Germline CDR1 MNHNS, CDR2 SASEGT. The germline V and J ends were trimmed by 2 bases and 1 base, with 13 bases remaining between them. CDR3 length equals 16 residues. The CDR3 loop is CASSENRGLGTDTQYF. The CDR3 nucleotides are TGTGCCAGCAGTGAAAACAGGGGACTGGGCACAGATACGCAGTATTTT.

The chain couples TRBV6-1 to TRBJ1-5; 7 bases match TRBD1. V trimming: 3 bases; J trimming: 6 bases; junction bases outside the gene matches: 8. The CDR3 runs to 15 residues. Germline lookup yields CDR1 MNHNS and CDR2 SASEGT. CDR3 in DNA: TGTGCCAGCAGTGAGGGGGTAGGGGGCGGTCAGCCCCAGCATTTT. Its translation is CASSEGVGGGQPQHF.

This chain uses TRBV11-2 with TRBJ2-3; a weak D match, TRBD1 (6 bases). This CDR3 region has 15 residues. V was trimmed by 4 bases and J by 3 bases, leaving 14 bases between them. The germline CDR1 and CDR2 sequences are SGHAT and FQNNGV. The CDR3: CASSYDRSGTDTQYF. DNA of the CDR3: TGTGCCAGCAGCTACGACAGGTCAGGGACAGATACGCAGTATTTT.